Below are 23 T cell receptor beta chains sequenced from a single sample in a study of blood T cell repertoires in COVID-19. TCRdb keeps only in-frame clones here, not all; method: immunoSEQ multiplex PCR. Counted here are more than 400,000 clones, roughly nine tenths occurring once; the ten biggest clones make up 0.7%. The sequencing sample was made of PBMCs or T cells enriched from blood (not recorded which). These receptors originate from a woman aged 18-30 years who had recovered from COVID-19.

This chain joins TRBV7-6 and TRBJ2-1; D is ambiguous. Germline loops: CDR1 SGHVS, CDR2 FNYEAQ. V shed 5 bases and J shed 3 bases, with 14 bases lying between them. The CDR3 runs to 15 residues. CDR3 sequence: CASSPRLAGYNEQFF. CDR3 nucleotides: TGTGCCAGCAGCCCCAGGCTGGCCGGCTACAATGAGCAGTTCTTC.

This clone was counted between two and nine times. V is TRBV5-1 and J is TRBJ2-2; no definite D call. The CDR3 is 13 amino acids. Trimming removed 3 bases at V and 6 bases at J, with 9 bases between. Germline values: CDR1 SGHRS, CDR2 YFSETQ. The CDR3 region has the DNA TGCGCCAGCAGCTCCGACTTTGCCGGGGAGCTGTTTTTT. It encodes CASSSDFAGELFF. Using reference TRBV5-1 and TRBJ2-2 for the parts outside the CDR3, the full variable domain is KAGVTQTPRYLIKTRGQQVTLSCSPISGHRSVSWYQQTPGQGLQFLFEYFSETQRNKGNFPGRFSGRQFSNSRSEMNVSTLELGDSALYLCASSSDFAGELFFGEGSRLTVL.

V and J are TRBV7-2 and TRBJ2-3; D unresolved. CDR1 and CDR2 (germline): SGHTA, FQGNSA. V lost 5 bases, J lost 4 bases, and 13 bases lay in between. The CDR3 spans 14 residues. In nucleotides, the CDR3 is TGTGCCAGCAGCCCCTCTCCTGTATCAGATACGCAGTATTTT. Translating it yields CASSPSPVSDTQYF.

The genes are TRBV19 and TRBJ1-2; 7 bases align to TRBD1. The germline V gene has CDR1 LNHDA and CDR2 SQIVND (reference sequence). CDR3 length equals 14 residues. J lost 2 bases, V lost 2 bases, and 2 bases had no gene match. CDR3 residues: CASSISGGNYGYTF. The CDR3 nucleotides read TGTGCCAGTAGTATATCAGGGGGGAACTATGGCTACACCTTC.

The chain is built from TRBV10-3 and TRBJ2-1; 7 bases map to TRBD1. The CDR3 sequence is 13 residues long. Germline V CDR1 and CDR2: ENHRY, SYGVKD. The V segment lost 10 bases and the J segment 7 bases; nucleotides outside the gene matches: 10. The CDR3 region is CASTGQPTNEQFF. For the CDR3, the DNA is TGTGCCAGCACGGGACAGCCGACTAATGAGCAGTTCTTC.

The table lists this clone with a count of one. This chain links TRBV6-5 with TRBJ2-3, with 7 bases identical to TRBD2. This CDR3 has 15 residues. V lost 0 bases and J lost 3; bases outside the gene matches: 3. Germline CDR1 and CDR2: MNHEY and SVGAGI. CDR3: CASSYSREGTDTQYF. CDR3 in DNA: TGTGCCAGCAGTTACTCCAGGGAGGGGACAGATACGCAGTATTTT.

The V gene is TRBV2, the J gene TRBJ1-5, with TRBD1 matching 7 bases. V was clipped by 6 bases and J by 5 bases; unmatched bases: 10. CDR1 is SNHLY and CDR2 is FYNNEI in the germline V gene. The CDR3 has 15 amino acids. In DNA form, the CDR3 reads TGTGCCAGCAGCTGGGGACAGATGGGCGATCAGCCCCAGCATTTT. It yields the protein CASSWGQMGDQPQHF.

This chain connects TRBV28 to TRBJ1-6; D is ambiguous. The germline V gene encodes CDR1 MDHEN and CDR2 SYDVKM. The V gene lost 2 bases and the J gene lost 6 bases, with 11 bases spanning the gap. There are 15 residues in the CDR3. CDR3: CASSLPRSLNSPLHF. The CDR3 DNA follows: TGTGCCAGCAGTTTACCTCGAAGCCTTAATTCACCCCTCCACTTT.

The chain is built from TRBV29-1 and TRBJ1-1, with D maybe TRBD1 (5 bases). Germline V lookup: CDR1 SQVTM, CDR2 ANQGSEA. Between the trimmed V and J ends, which lost 2 bases and 5 bases, there was a span of 9 bases. CDR3 length: 12 amino acids. In DNA, the CDR3 is TGCAGCGTTGAATCGTACAGGACTGAAGCTTTCTTT. Protein product: CSVESYRTEAFF.

The gene calls are TRBV9 and TRBJ2-2; 13 bases match TRBD2. Per the germline V gene, CDR1 is SGDLS and CDR2 is YYNGEE. Trimming cost V 3 bases and J 1 base; bases outside gene matches: 3. CDR3 size: 17 residues. CDR3 amino acids: CASSATSGGLNTGELFF. The CDR3 coding sequence is TGTGCCAGCAGCGCGACTAGCGGGGGGTTGAACACCGGGGAGCTGTTTTTT.

The rearrangement links TRBV28 to TRBJ2-3; 7 nucleotides agree with TRBD1. Germline V gene data show CDR1 as MDHEN and CDR2 as SYDVKM. The CDR3 runs to 16 residues. V shed 3 bases and J 4 bases; nucleotides not matched to a gene: 10. Written as DNA, the CDR3 is TGTGCCAGCAGTTTTCTAAAGGGGGCGCCTCCAGATACGCAGTATTTT. As protein: CASSFLKGAPPDTQYF.

This chain links TRBV28 with TRBJ1-5, with D possibly matching TRBD1 (5 bases). Germline-derived CDR1 and CDR2 are MDHEN and SYDVKM. CDR3 size: 13 residues. V dropped 6 bases and J dropped 7 bases, with 13 bases sitting between them. CDR3 sequence: CASSPWGVQPQHF. In DNA, the CDR3 is TGTGCCAGCAGCCCGTGGGGGGTACAGCCCCAGCATTTT.

The chain combines TRBV5-1 with TRBJ1-3; D is undetermined. CDR1 is SGHRS and CDR2 is YFSETQ in the germline V gene. Trimming took off 0 bases at V and 0 bases at J, with 7 bases between the two ends. CDR3 size: 15 residues. The CDR3 is CASSLDPVSGNTIYF. CDR3 DNA sequence: TGCGCCAGCAGCTTGGACCCGGTCTCTGGAAACACCATATATTTT.

The chain uses TRBV30 and TRBJ1-4; D not certain. Trimming cost V 2 bases and J 2 bases, with 15 bases left between them. This CDR3 region has 16 residues. Germline V gene sequence: CDR1 GTSNPN, CDR2 SVGIG (reference sequence). The CDR3 sequence: CAWSPPLGLTNEKLFF. The CDR3 nucleotides are TGTGCCTGGAGTCCGCCTCTTGGACTCACTAATGAAAAACTGTTTTTT.

The chain carries TRBV3-1 (or the pseudogene TRBV3-2) and TRBJ1-1, with D possibly matching TRBD1 (5 bases). The germline V and J ends were trimmed by 0 bases and 3 bases, with 14 bases remaining between them. The CDR3 loop spans 16 amino acids. The germline V gene has CDR1 LGHDT and CDR2 YNNKEL (reference sequence). CDR3 amino acids: CASSQEHSGADTEAFF. The CDR3 bases are TGTGCCAGCAGCCAAGAACATAGCGGGGCTGACACTGAAGCTTTCTTT.

The rearrangement uses TRBV10-3 and TRBJ1-4, with TRBD1 matching over 7 bases. Losses at the gene ends were 6 bases for V and 4 bases for J; bases not matched to a gene: 8. Germline CDR1 is ENHRY and CDR2 is SYGVKD. The CDR3 contains 15 residues. Here the CDR3 DNA reads TGTGCCATCAGCCCAGAGACAGGGCTTAATGAAAAACTGTTTTTT. It codes for CAISPETGLNEKLFF.

The genes are TRBV19 and TRBJ1-5; weak D call: TRBD1 (5 bases). This CDR3 contains 16 residues. Germline V gene sequence: CDR1 LNHDA, CDR2 SQIVND (reference sequence). Trimming left V 5 bases short and J 0 bases short, with 14 bases between. The CDR3 reads CASSPWTTNSNQPQHF. The CDR3 DNA is TGTGCCAGTAGTCCGTGGACAACTAATAGCAATCAGCCCCAGCATTTT.

J is TRBJ1-1 and V is TRBV5-1, with D possibly TRBD1 on 5 matching bases. The CDR3 covers 14 residues. CDR1 is SGHRS and CDR2 is YFSETQ in the germline V gene. V lost 4 bases, J lost 8 bases, and 18 bases lay in between. DNA for the CDR3: TGCGCCAGCAGCCCCGGGGGGGGGAGTTCCGAAGCTTTCTTT. Translation gives CASSPGGGSSEAFF.

The chain links TRBV29-1 to TRBJ2-7, with 9 bases identical to TRBD2. Germline V gene lookup returns CDR1 SQVTM and CDR2 ANQGSEA. The V and J ends lost 1 base and 3 bases, in that order; junction bases with no gene match: 1. The CDR3 is 13 amino acids. The CDR3, as DNA: TGCAGCGTTGAAGTGCGGGGGGGCTACGAGCAGTACTTC. Translation: CSVEVRGGYEQYF.

The chain has TRBV19 and TRBJ1-1; 8 nucleotides agree with TRBD1. The CDR3 is made up of 15 amino acids. The V gene's germline CDR1 is LNHDA and CDR2 SQIVND (reference sequence). V lost 3 bases to trimming and J lost 1 base; unmatched junction nucleotides: 4. CDR3 bases: TGTGCCAGTAGTATTGTGACAGGGGCGAACACTGAAGCTTTCTTT. This sequence encodes CASSIVTGANTEAFF.

The V gene is TRBV11-2, the J gene TRBJ1-1; the match to TRBD1 covers 7 bases. V lost 5 bases, J lost 6 bases, and 6 bases stayed unmatched. This CDR3 has 13 amino acids. Looked up from germline, CDR1 is SGHAT and CDR2 is FQNNGV. The CDR3 DNA sequence: TGTGCCAGCAGCCAAGACAGGGAGGCTGAAGCTTTCTTT. Translating it yields CASSQDREAEAFF.

The CDR3 loop is CAWSDPSGELQETQYF. CDR3 DNA: TGTGCCTGGAGTGACCCTAGCGGTGAACTTCAAGAGACCCAGTACTTC. This chain connects TRBV30 to TRBJ2-5, with TRBD2 matching 7 bases. Germline assignment: CDR1 GTSNPN and CDR2 SVGIG (reference sequence). This CDR3 has 16 amino acids. The junction had 10 bases not matched to a gene; V was cut back by 1 base and J by 2 bases.

In its sample, this clone was seen once. The rearrangement uses TRBV7-2 and TRBJ2-5, with 8 bases identical to TRBD2. Germline V gives CDR1 SGHTA, CDR2 FQGNSA. The CDR3 spans 16 residues. The V gene end was trimmed by 7 bases and the J gene end by 0 bases; junction bases not matched to a gene: 10. The CDR3 loop reads CASTRRGSGDQETQYF. In DNA, the CDR3 is TGTGCCAGCACCCGCCGGGGTAGCGGGGACCAAGAGACCCAGTACTTC.